This T cell receptor beta chain was captured by sequencing in a study of shared clonotypes between healthy human individuals. Broader study findings: Generation probabilities of non-shared clonotypes were lower (relative to those shared by all four donors). A handful of donors shared around 5.2% of their naive CD4 clonotypes.

The authors distributed each subset's genomic DNA evenly over several immunoSEQ plates. The data were produced by immunoSEQ multiplex PCR, yet TCRdb's version contains in-frame clones alone and is incomplete. Altogether 950,000 to 1,300,000 clones are present, roughly 70% being singletons, with the ten largest covering roughly 1.5%. CDR3 length: 17 amino acids. Germline V gene lookup returns CDR1 LGHNA and CDR2 YNFKEQ. V shed 1 base, J shed 4 bases, and the junction held 9 bases outside the gene matches. This clone has just a few counts. Its target is not known. The source is a man in his late teens or twenties in good health. Sequencing was performed on memory CD4+ T cells sorted from blood. As to subset: CD45RA-negative fraction. The chain uses TRBV4-2 and TRBJ2-3; 9 positions match TRBD2. The CDR3 loop is CASSQVGSGGPADTQYF. The CDR3 coding sequence is TGTGCCAGCAGCCAAGTCGGGAGCGGGGGGCCCGCAGATACGCAGTATTTT.